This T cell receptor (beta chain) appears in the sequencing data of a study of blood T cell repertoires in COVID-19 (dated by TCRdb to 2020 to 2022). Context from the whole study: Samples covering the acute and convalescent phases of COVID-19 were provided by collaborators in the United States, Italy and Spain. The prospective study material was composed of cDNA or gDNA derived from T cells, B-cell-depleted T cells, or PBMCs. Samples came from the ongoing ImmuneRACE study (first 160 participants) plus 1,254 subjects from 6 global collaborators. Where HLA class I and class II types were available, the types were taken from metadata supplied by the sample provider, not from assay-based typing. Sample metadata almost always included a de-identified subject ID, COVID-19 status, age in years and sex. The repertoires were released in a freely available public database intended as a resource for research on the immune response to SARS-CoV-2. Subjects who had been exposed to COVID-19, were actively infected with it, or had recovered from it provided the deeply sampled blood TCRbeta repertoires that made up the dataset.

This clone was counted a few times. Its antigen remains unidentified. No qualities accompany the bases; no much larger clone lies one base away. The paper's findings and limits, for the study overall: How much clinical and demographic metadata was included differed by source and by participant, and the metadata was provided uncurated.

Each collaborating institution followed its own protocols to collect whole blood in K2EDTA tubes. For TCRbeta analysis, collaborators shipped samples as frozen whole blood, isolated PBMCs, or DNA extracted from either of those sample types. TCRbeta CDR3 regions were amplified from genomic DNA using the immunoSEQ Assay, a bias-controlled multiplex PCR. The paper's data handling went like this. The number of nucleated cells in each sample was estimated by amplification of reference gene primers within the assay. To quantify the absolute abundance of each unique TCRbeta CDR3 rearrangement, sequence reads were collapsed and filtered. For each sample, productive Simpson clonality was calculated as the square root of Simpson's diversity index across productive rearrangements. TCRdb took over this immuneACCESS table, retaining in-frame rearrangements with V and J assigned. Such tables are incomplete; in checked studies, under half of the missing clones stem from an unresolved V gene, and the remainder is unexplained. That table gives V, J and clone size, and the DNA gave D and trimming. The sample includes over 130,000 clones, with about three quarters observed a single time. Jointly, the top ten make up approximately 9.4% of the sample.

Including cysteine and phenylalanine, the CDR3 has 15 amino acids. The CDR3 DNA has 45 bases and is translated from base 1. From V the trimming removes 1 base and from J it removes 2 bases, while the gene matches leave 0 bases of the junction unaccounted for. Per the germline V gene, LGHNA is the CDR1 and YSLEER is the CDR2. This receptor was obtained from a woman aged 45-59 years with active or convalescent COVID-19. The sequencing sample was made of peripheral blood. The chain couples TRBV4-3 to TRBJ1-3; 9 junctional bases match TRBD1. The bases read TGCGCCAGCAGCCAAGGACAGGGGGCTGGAAACACCATATATTTT. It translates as CASSQGQGAGNTIYF.